This passage covers 6 T cell receptor beta chains from one sample sequenced in a study of cytomegalovirus exposure and HLA in healthy donors. This PCR relied on a set of 60 Vbeta primers and 13 Jbeta primers. Clones were sequenced by immunoSEQ multiplex PCR, and TCRdb holds only the in-frame ones, with some missing. The sample includes tens of thousands of clones. Sequences were obtained from PBMCs. These receptors came from a middle-aged man in good health and CMV-seropositive.

The V call is TRBV6-1, the J call TRBJ1-5; D is unresolved. This CDR3 contains 14 residues. Germline CDR1 MNHNS, CDR2 SASEGT. Trimming cost V 6 bases and J 1 base, with 10 bases left between them. This CDR3 reads CASRYGLSNQPQHF. In DNA form, the CDR3 reads TGTGCCAGCAGATACGGTCTCAGCAATCAGCCCCAGCATTTT.

V gene TRBV18 combines with J gene TRBJ1-5; 10 nucleotides line up with TRBD1. This CDR3 region has 17 residues. The trim removed 9 bases at V and 3 bases at J, leaving 14 bases unmatched. Germline CDR1 and CDR2: KGHSH and LQKENI. The CDR3 sequence is CARSSDRGRLFNQPQHF. The CDR3 nucleotides are TGTGCCAGATCGAGCGACAGGGGGCGGCTTTTCAATCAGCCCCAGCATTTT.

The chain links TRBV28 to TRBJ2-7, with TRBD2 as a possible D gene (6 bases). V was trimmed by 1 base and J by 7 bases, leaving 11 bases between them. There are 13 residues in the CDR3. Germline V gives CDR1 MDHEN, CDR2 SYDVKM. The CDR3 here is CASSLLGGGEQYV. CDR3 in DNA: TGTGCCAGCAGTTTATTAGGTGGGGGGGAGCAGTACGTC.

The chain links TRBV4-3 to TRBJ2-7; 11 bases are shared with TRBD2. The germline CDR1 and CDR2 sequences are LGHNA and YSLEER. The CDR3 runs to 15 residues. V dropped 4 bases and J dropped 7; count of bases not matched to a gene: 9. The CDR3 bases are TGCGCCAGCAGCCCTACTAGCGGGAGCCCTCTGGAGCAGTACTTC. As protein: CASSPTSGSPLEQYF.

The chain uses TRBV11-2 and TRBJ2-5; 11 positions match TRBD1. The CDR3 has 17 amino acids. Trimming at V came to 3 bases and at J to 2 bases, leaving 8 bases not matched to a gene. Germline lookup yields CDR1 SGHAT and CDR2 FQNNGV. CDR3 sequence reads: CASSLGQGVPFQETQYF. CDR3 DNA sequence: TGTGCCAGCAGCTTGGGACAGGGGGTCCCCTTTCAAGAGACCCAGTACTTC.

The rearrangement joins TRBV5-1 to TRBJ2-1, with D possibly TRBD2 on 6 matching bases. Germline-derived CDR1 and CDR2 are SGHRS and YFSETQ. V lost 0 bases and J lost 12, with 19 bases in between. This CDR3 is 15 amino acids long. CDR3 DNA: TGCGCCAGCAGCTTGGCTGACACTAGCCACGAGTGGCAGTTCTTC. Amino acids: CASSLADTSHEWQFF.